The rows below give T cell receptor beta chains drawn from one sample of a study of blood T cell repertoires in COVID-19. Measured with immunoSEQ multiplex PCR; TCRdb has only the in-frame clones, and not every one. The table records approximately 190,000 clones, about 86% of them present only once. The specimen was peripheral blood. The receptors come from a man in his thirties or forties with active or convalescent COVID-19. Both conserved end residues are part of each CDR3.

v_call: TRBV7-7
cdr3_aa: CASSLGGSTSGRPNTGELFF

v_call: TRBV12-5
cdr3_aa: CASGLDWGWEGLSEKLFF

v_call: TRBV4-3
cdr3_aa: CASSQGSAGGQETQYF

v_call: TRBV4-1
cdr3_aa: CASSQDSQGAYGYTF

v_call: TRBV28
cdr3_aa: CASSAPDSSNQPQHF

v_call: TRBV10-3
cdr3_aa: CAISESSGDQPQHF

v_call: TRBV7-9
cdr3_aa: CASSLVTTGERDTQYF

v_call: TRBV2
cdr3_aa: CASGQGLGNQPQHF

v_call: TRBV2
cdr3_aa: CASRGAQGLLGNTIYF

v_call: TRBV9
cdr3_aa: CASSLRDRVSGNTIYF

v_call: TRBV6-5
cdr3_aa: CASSRGDQGNQPQHF

v_call: TRBV4-3
cdr3_aa: CASSQLRAGPGNTIYF

v_call: TRBV12-5
cdr3_aa: CASVIGGGARQFF

v_call: TRBV6-5
cdr3_aa: CASSSAGTGVVGYTF

v_call: TRBV9
cdr3_aa: CASDGAREFHNEQFF

v_call: TRBV19
cdr3_aa: CASKAGGGETQYF

v_call: TRBV3-1/TRBV3-2
cdr3_aa: CASSQDPQGSVRTF

v_call: TRBV14
cdr3_aa: CASSQGTSGGKMRNIQYF

v_call: TRBV29-1
cdr3_aa: CSVGWDRVNTEAFF

v_call: TRBV3-1/TRBV3-2
cdr3_aa: CASSQEGQGTANVLTF

v_call: TRBV24-1
cdr3_aa: CATSVTGQETQYF

v_call: TRBV5-5
cdr3_aa: CASSLGQTNQPQHF

v_call: TRBV4-1
cdr3_aa: CASAGDTSTDTQYF

v_call: TRBV9
cdr3_aa: CASSVVPAGITDTQYF

v_call: TRBV9
cdr3_aa: CASSAGQGTHEQYF

v_call: TRBV6-6
cdr3_aa: CASSPPGIYNSPLHF

v_call: TRBV19
cdr3_aa: CASSPRDSYSGANVLTF

v_call: TRBV18
cdr3_aa: CASSPPNWDSSYPNEQYF

v_call: TRBV10-3
cdr3_aa: CAIREGVNVMNTEAFF

v_call: TRBV12-5
cdr3_aa: CASEGVAGGTDTQYF

v_call: TRBV7-6
cdr3_aa: CASSPGQGSGELFF

v_call: TRBV6-1
cdr3_aa: CASSEAGQARDQPQHF

v_call: TRBV5-1
cdr3_aa: CASRSGTADYEQYF

v_call: TRBV7-9
cdr3_aa: CASSLPGLAQDEQFF

v_call: TRBV9
cdr3_aa: CASSVALAINEQFF

v_call: TRBV7-9
cdr3_aa: CASSSQGAAGNTIYF

v_call: TRBV28
cdr3_aa: CASSTRDTYYGYTF

v_call: TRBV5-6
cdr3_aa: CASSPSTGVYGYTF

v_call: TRBV28
cdr3_aa: CASSLAGEVYGYTF

v_call: TRBV6-5
cdr3_aa: CASRQQGSLNYGYTF

v_call: TRBV5-1
cdr3_aa: CASSPLGQGGEKLFF

v_call: TRBV19
cdr3_aa: CASSPRQGYATNEKLFF